Each of the 5 T cell receptor beta chains below was sequenced from the same sample in a study of T cell responses to AZD1222 COVID-19 vaccine. Generated by immunoSEQ multiplex PCR, the TCRdb table keeps only in-frame clones and is missing some. The sample holds about 170,000 clones, about nine tenths seen once. The source material was peripheral blood, sampled on day 0 of AZD1222 vaccination. The receptors were sampled from an adult in good health.

This chain connects TRBV10-2 to TRBJ1-2, with 10 bases that match TRBD1. The ends lost 6 bases at V and 7 bases at J; junction bases unmatched: 14. Germline V gene lookup returns CDR1 WSHSY and CDR2 SAAADI. The length of the CDR3 is 16 residues. CDR3 region: CASSLYQPGQGIGYTF. DNA of the CDR3: TGCGCCAGCAGCTTGTACCAACCGGGACAGGGGATTGGCTACACCTTC.

The chain recombines TRBV6-5 with TRBJ1-1; tentative D call: TRBD1 (5 bases). The CDR3 contains 14 residues. V was trimmed by 0 bases and J by 7 bases, leaving 12 bases between them. Germline CDR1 and CDR2: MNHEY and SVGAGI. CDR3 protein: CASSYSDRLVEAFF. CDR3 DNA: TGTGCCAGCAGTTACTCTGACAGATTAGTTGAAGCTTTCTTT.

The rearrangement links TRBV19 to TRBJ1-3; D unclear. The CDR3 contains 17 residues. V was shortened by 6 bases and J by 0 bases, with 18 bases between the two germline ends. Looked up from germline, CDR1 is LNHDA and CDR2 is SQIVND (reference sequence). The CDR3 protein is CASSPPRQGISGNTIYF. CDR3 DNA: TGTGCCAGTAGCCCTCCCCGACAAGGCATCTCTGGAAACACCATATATTTT.

The chain couples TRBV27 to TRBJ1-5; TRBD1 matches 7 bases. The J segment lost 1 base and the V segment lost 4 bases, leaving 22 bases of the junction unmatched. The CDR3 spans 21 residues. CDR1 is MNHEY, CDR2 SMNVEV, per germline (reference sequence). The DNA for the CDR3 is TGTGCCAGCAGTTCTAACAACTTTGGGACAGAACAAACAGGGAGCAATCAGCCCCAGCATTTT. Translating gives CASSSNNFGTEQTGSNQPQHF.

As to this clone: Other DNA sequences in the same sample also yield this CDR3. This chain connects TRBV5-6 to TRBJ2-3; D possibly matches TRBD1 or TRBD2 (5 bases each). The germline gives CDR1 SGHDT, CDR2 YYEEEE. The CDR3 consists of 13 residues. Trimming left V 5 bases short and J 2 bases short, with 9 bases between. The CDR3 DNA reads as TGTGCCAGCAGACGGGACCTCACAGATACGCAGTATTTT. It yields the protein CASRRDLTDTQYF. The variable domain in full, with the rest retrieved from reference TRBV5-6 and TRBJ2-3, is DAGVTQSPTHLIKTRGQQVTLRCSPKSGHDTVSWYQQALGQGPQFIFQYYEEEERQRGNFPDRFSGHQFPNYSSELNVNALLLGDSALYLCASRRDLTDTQYFGPGTRLTVL.